This TCR beta chain appears in the sequencing data of a study of naive and memory T cell subsets. Study-wide findings and caveats: Naive repertoires, especially CD8, held a few larger clonotypes, possibly memory cells re-expressing CD45RA.

The CDR3 runs to 13 residues. Per germline, CDR1 SEHNR and CDR2 FQNEAQ (reference sequence). V lost 5 bases and J 7 bases, leaving 13 bases between the germline ends. A remark on this clonotype: Its antigen is not identified.

The beta constant-region primer was an equimolar mix of two oligonucleotides covering TRBC1 and TRBC2. Ligated cDNA was amplified by four rounds of PCR with nested alpha and beta constant-region primers and SP2. TCRdb called the UMI-ligation and nested PCR reads again in MiXCR, with one record for every CDR3 protein. The sample contains 99,000 or so distinct CDR3 sequences, approximately 14% of which appear only once. This clonotype was obtained from a human donor in good health. This chain links TRBV7-9 with TRBJ2-3; unclear D gene. Sequencing input: naive CD8+ T cells from blood. The CDR3 region has the DNA TGTGCCAGCAGCCACACTACAGAGAATACGCAGTATTTT. This codes for CASSHTTENTQYF.